A single TCR beta chain is shown here with its context. Some clones are missing from TCRdb's copy, which holds only in-frame ones; the method was immunoSEQ multiplex PCR. The table lists over 70,000 clones, over 75% of them singletons. Trimming cost V 4 bases and J 0 bases; bases outside gene matches: 13. Germline CDR1 and CDR2: SGHRS and YFSETQ. The CDR3 is made up of 19 amino acids. The sample belongs to a study of blood T cell repertoires in COVID-19. Study-level background: Samples came from the United States, Italy and Spain, spanning acute and convalescent COVID-19.

The clonotype originates from a man older than 75 with acute or convalescent COVID-19. Sample: peripheral blood. The rearrangement joins TRBV5-1 to TRBJ2-1, with 10 bases lining up with TRBD1. The CDR3 here is CASSAGTGAITSSYNEQFF. CDR3 DNA: TGCGCCAGCAGCGCAGGGACAGGGGCGATAACTAGCTCCTACAATGAGCAGTTCTTC.